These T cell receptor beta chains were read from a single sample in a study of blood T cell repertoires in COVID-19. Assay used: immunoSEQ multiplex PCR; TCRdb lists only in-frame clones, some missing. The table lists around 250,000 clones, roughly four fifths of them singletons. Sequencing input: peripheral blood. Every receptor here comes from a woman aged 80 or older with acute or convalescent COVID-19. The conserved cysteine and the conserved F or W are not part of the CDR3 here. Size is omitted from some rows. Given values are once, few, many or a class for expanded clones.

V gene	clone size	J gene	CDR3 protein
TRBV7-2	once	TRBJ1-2	ASSPGTLAGYT
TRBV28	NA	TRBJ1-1	ASSPRGAMNTEAF
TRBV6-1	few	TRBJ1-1	ASSAFGQGAFRTTEAF
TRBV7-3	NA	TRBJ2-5	ASSLRPQETQY
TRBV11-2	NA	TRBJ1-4	ASSLIGGGEKLF
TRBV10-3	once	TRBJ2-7	AISSGTSGRYEQY
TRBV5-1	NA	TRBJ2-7	ASSDGTGGDLDQY
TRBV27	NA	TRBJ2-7	ASSSPDRSYEQY
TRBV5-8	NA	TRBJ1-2	ASSLVFRPQGYT
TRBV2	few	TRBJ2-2	ASLKNRLNTGELF
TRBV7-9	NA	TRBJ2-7	ASSPSTGSYEQY
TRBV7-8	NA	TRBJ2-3	ASSLGSGSLSDTQY
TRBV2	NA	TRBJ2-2	ASRVTGGSTGELF
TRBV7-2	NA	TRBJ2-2	ASSLRRSDAKTGELF
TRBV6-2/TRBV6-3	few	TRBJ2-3	ASSYALAGQGDTQY
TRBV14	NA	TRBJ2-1	ASSLPFGTAIYNEQF
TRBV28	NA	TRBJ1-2	ASLILTGESYGYT
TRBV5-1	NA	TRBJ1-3	ASRDGTGDSGNTIY
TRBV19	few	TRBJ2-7	ASTAQGAGGLYEQY
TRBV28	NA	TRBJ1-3	ASSSGYSGNTIY
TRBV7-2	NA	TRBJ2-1	ASSLGGGGDEQF
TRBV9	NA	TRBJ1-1	ASSERQGDTEAF
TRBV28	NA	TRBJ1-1	ASSPRRGNTEAF
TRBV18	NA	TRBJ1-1	ASSQTGTGTMGEAF
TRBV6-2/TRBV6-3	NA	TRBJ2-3	ASSYLSGGARTDTQY
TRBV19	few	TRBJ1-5	ASSQQYTNQPQH
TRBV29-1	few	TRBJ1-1	SADRGVEAF
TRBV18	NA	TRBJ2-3	ASSPSRDRTPDTQY
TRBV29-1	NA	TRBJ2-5	SAPQTAATGIETQY
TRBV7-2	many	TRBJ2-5	ASKVRVYQETQY
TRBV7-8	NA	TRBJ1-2	ASSLVQSGNGYT
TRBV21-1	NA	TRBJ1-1	ASSNLGESTGQGRYTEAF
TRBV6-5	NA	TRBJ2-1	ATLRVSNEQF
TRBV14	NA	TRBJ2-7	ASSQDVRSRGPYEQY
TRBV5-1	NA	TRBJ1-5	ASSWAPIMPQH
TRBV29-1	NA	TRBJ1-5	SAAFDSNQPQH
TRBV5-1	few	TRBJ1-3	ASSAGQGENTIY
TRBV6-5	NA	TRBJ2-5	ASSYSGRGRETQY
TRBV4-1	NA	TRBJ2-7	ASSGTSGPSGVEQY
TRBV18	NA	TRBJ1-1	ASSPQGVNTEAF
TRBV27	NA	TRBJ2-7	ASSSGGEQY
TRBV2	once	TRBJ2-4	ASSDRVRY
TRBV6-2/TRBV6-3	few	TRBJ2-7	ASSYEETNYEQY
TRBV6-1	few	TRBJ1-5	ASSEAGGAYQPQH